One and the same sample provided the 26 T cell receptor beta chains below, sequenced in a study of type 1 and type 2 diabetes patients (dated by TCRdb to about 2016). The listed sequencing device is Illumina MiSeq. For TCRbeta CDR3 amplification, the template was genomic DNA taken from the sorted T cell subsets. The TCRbeta CDR3 region was amplified by multiplex PCR with 30 forward and 13 reverse primers. TCRdb handled the public reads itself, with Q25 trimming in fastp and clone calling in MiXCR, and kept productive beta chains. All rows with the same CDR3 protein become a single entry with the most common DNA and genes. This sample gives some 250,000 distinct CDR3 sequences in total; 40% to 50% of them show up just once. In total, the top ten clones hold roughly 15% of the sample. Sequenced input: peripheral blood mononuclear cells (PBMCs). These receptors were collected from a man aged 18 to 35 with type 2 diabetes.

The chain couples TRBV6-6 to TRBJ1-6, with 7 bases identical to TRBD1. The CDR3 is 12 residues long. V was pared by 7 bases and J by 13 bases, with 7 bases of the junction left unmatched. CDR1 and CDR2 (germline): MNHNY, SVGAGI (reference sequence). As DNA, the CDR3 is TGTGCCAGCAATCAACAGGGGTTTCCCCTCCACTTT. This codes for CASNQQGFPLHF.

The chain uses TRBV9 and TRBJ2-5; 7 bases agree with TRBD2. V shed 1 base and J 1 base; nucleotides not matched to a gene: 1. The CDR3 has 14 amino acids. From germline, CDR1 is SGDLS and CDR2 YYNGEE. The CDR3 sequence: CASSVWGGQETQYF. The CDR3 DNA sequence: TGTGCCAGCAGCGTATGGGGGGGCCAAGAGACCCAGTACTTC. Using reference TRBV9 and TRBJ2-5 for the parts outside the CDR3, the full variable domain is DSGVTQTPKHLITATGQRVTLRCSPRSGDLSVYWYQQSLDQGLQFLIQYYNGEERAKGNILERFSAQQFPDLHSELNLSSLELGDSALYFCASSVWGGQETQYFGPGTRLLVL.

In its sample, this clonotype was seen a few times. The rearrangement joins TRBV14 to TRBJ2-1; D is undetermined. The CDR3 is 11 residues long. The V gene lost 5 bases and the J gene lost 9 bases, with 8 bases spanning the gap. Per germline, CDR1 SGHDN and CDR2 FVKESK. The CDR3 coding sequence is TGTGCCAGCAGCTTAAGCCGTGAGCAGTTCTTC. Its translation: CASSLSREQFF.

This chain uses TRBV7-9 with TRBJ2-5, with 7 bases lining up with TRBD2. The CDR3 is 11 amino acids. The trim removed 7 bases at V and 5 bases at J, leaving 1 base unmatched. CDR1 and CDR2 from the germline V gene are SEHNR and FQNEAQ (reference sequence). CDR3 coding DNA: TGTGCCAGCATGCGGGGGGAGACCCAGTACTTC. Translation gives CASMRGETQYF. Filled out from reference TRBV7-9 and TRBJ2-5, the complete variable domain reads DTGVSQNPRHKITKRGQNVTFRCDPISEHNRLYWYRQTLGQGPEFLTYFQNEAQLEKSRLLSDRFSAERPKGSFSTLEIQRTEQGDSAMYLCASMRGETQYFGPGTRLLVL.

This clonotype was recorded a few times. The chain is built from TRBV12-3 or TRBV12-4 and TRBJ1-6; no clear D. Trimming removed 6 bases at V and 0 bases at J, with 9 bases between. The CDR3 runs to 15 residues. DNA of the CDR3: TGTGCCAGCAGCCTCATCAGCTCCTATAATTCACCCCTCCACTTT. Translating it yields CASSLISSYNSPLHF.

The V and J genes are TRBV7-2 and TRBJ1-1; D call uncertain. CDR3 length: 16 residues. CDR1 is SGHTA and CDR2 is FQGNSA in the germline V gene. Trimming took off 1 base at V and 0 bases at J, with 12 bases between the two ends. CDR3 nucleotide sequence: TGTGCCAGCAGCTTAGGGGCGGGCTTAGTGAACACTGAAGCTTTCTTT. Translating it yields CASSLGAGLVNTEAFF.

This clonotype appeared a few times. The rearrangement links TRBV15 to TRBJ2-5; 7 positions match TRBD1. V lost 5 bases and J lost 1; bases outside the gene matches: 13. Per the germline V gene, CDR1 is LNHNV and CDR2 is YYDKDF (reference sequence). The CDR3 length is 17 residues. CDR3: CATSVPGQPEIQETQYF. The CDR3 DNA reads TGTGCCACCAGCGTGCCGGGACAGCCCGAAATCCAAGAGACCCAGTACTTC.

The chain couples TRBV27 to TRBJ1-6, with unresolved D. CDR3 length: 15 residues. Trimming took off 0 bases at V and 9 bases at J, with 12 bases between the two ends. CDR1 MNHEY and CDR2 SMNVEV come from the germline V gene (reference sequence). CDR3: CASSLSSQGGSPLHF. The CDR3 DNA follows: TGTGCCAGCAGTTTATCGAGCCAAGGCGGTTCACCCCTCCACTTT.

In this sample, this clonotype turned up a few times. V gene TRBV6-5 combines with J gene TRBJ1-1; the D is unclear. With 5 bases removed from V and 8 bases from J, the gap between germline ends came to 9 bases. This CDR3 has 11 residues. Germline V gene lookup returns CDR1 MNHEY and CDR2 SVGAGI. This chain's CDR3 is CASSTTWEAFF. The DNA of the CDR3 is TGTGCCAGCAGTACAACTTGGGAAGCTTTCTTT.

The genes are TRBV15 and TRBJ2-1; TRBD2 might be the D (6 bases). V was clipped by 4 bases and J by 0 bases, with 16 bases between them. Germline V gene data show CDR1 as LNHNV and CDR2 as YYDKDF (reference sequence). The CDR3 length is 17 residues. As DNA, the CDR3 is TGTGCCACCAGCAAAAGGTCGGCGGGGAGCTCCTACAATGAGCAGTTCTTC. Its protein product is CATSKRSAGSSYNEQFF.

The CDR3 loop is CASSQDLVTRSYEQYF. The CDR3 DNA sequence: TGCGCCAGCAGCCAAGATCTCGTGACTAGATCCTACGAGCAGTACTTC. The genes are TRBV4-1 and TRBJ2-7, with D perhaps TRBD2 (6 bases). CDR1 and CDR2 (germline): MGHRA, YSYEKL. V lost 0 bases, J lost 1 base, and 13 bases lay in between. The CDR3 spans 16 residues.

The genes are TRBV2 and TRBJ2-1, with 15 bases lining up with TRBD2. CDR3 length: 14 amino acids. The V gene end was trimmed by 8 bases and the J gene end by 10 bases; junction bases not matched to a gene: 6. Germline CDR1 SNHLY, CDR2 FYNNEI. The CDR3, as DNA: TGTGCCAGCCGGACTAGCGGGGGGGCGAGGGAGCAGTTCTTC. As protein: CASRTSGGAREQFF. The variable domain in full, completed from reference TRBV2 and TRBJ2-1, reads EPEVTQTPSHQVTQMGQEVILRCVPISNHLYFYWYRQILGQKVEFLVSFYNNEISEKSEIFDDQFSVERPDGSNFTLKIRSTKLEDSAMYFCASRTSGGAREQFFGPGTRLTVL.

As regards this clonotype: A junction end diverges from the germline sequence, so it may reflect a read error. The chain is built from TRBV10-3 and TRBJ2-1, with 13 bases matching TRBD2. The CDR3 loop spans 19 amino acids. Per germline, CDR1 ENHRY and CDR2 SYGVKD. The CDR3 region is CATSDFLRTSGREYNEQFF. The CDR3 region has the DNA TGTGCCACCAGTGATTTTCTGCGGACTAGCGGGAGAGAATACAATGAGCAGTTCTTC.

The chain links TRBV12-3 or TRBV12-4 to TRBJ1-1; 8 nucleotides agree with TRBD1. This CDR3 is 14 amino acids long. Trimming removed 7 bases from V and 1 base from J; junction bases left unmatched: 5. CDR3 amino acids: CASTTGTGNTEAFF. The CDR3 DNA follows: TGTGCCAGCACCACCGGGACAGGGAACACTGAAGCTTTCTTT.

This clonotype was counted only a few times. The rearrangement links TRBV4-2 to TRBJ2-1, with 8 positions matching TRBD2. The CDR3 spans 16 residues. V lost 0 bases and J lost 7; bases outside the gene matches: 8. CDR1 LGHNA and CDR2 YNFKEQ come from the germline V gene. In nucleotides, the CDR3 is TGTGCCAGCAGCCAAGAGAGGGGCGTAGCGGGAAATGAGCAGTTCTTC. Protein product: CASSQERGVAGNEQFF.

V usage is TRBV7-3 and J usage is TRBJ2-5; 9 bases map to TRBD2. The CDR3 loop spans 16 amino acids. In germline, CDR1 is SGHTA, CDR2 FQGTGA. V trimming: 5 bases; J trimming: 11 bases; junction bases outside the gene matches: 18. The DNA of the CDR3 is TGTGCCAGCAGCCCTGGACTAGCGTCCTCCTACAATGAGCAGTACTTC. Translated, it gives CASSPGLASSYNEQYF.

Only a few counts were recorded for this clonotype. The rearrangement links TRBV12-5 to TRBJ1-6; D is unclear. The V end was cut by 3 bases, the J end by 8 bases, with 11 bases between. CDR3 size: 14 residues. Germline V gives CDR1 LGHNT, CDR2 FRNRAP. CDR3 bases: TGTGCTAGTGGTTTAAGCGGTACGGATTCACCCCTCCACTTT. Residues: CASGLSGTDSPLHF.

The V gene is TRBV10-2, the J gene TRBJ1-5, with 10 nucleotides matching TRBD1. Germline V CDR1 and CDR2: WSHSY, SAAADI. The CDR3 has 14 residues. V shed 6 bases, J shed 6 bases, and the junction held 5 bases outside the gene matches. CDR3 sequence (DNA): TGCGCCAGCAGGAGACAGGGGGCGGGTCAGCCCCAGCATTTT. Translating gives CASRRQGAGQPQHF.

The V and J genes are TRBV15 and TRBJ1-5; 7 nucleotides match TRBD1. CDR1 and CDR2 (germline): LNHNV, YYDKDF (reference sequence). Losses at the gene ends were 8 bases for V and 7 bases for J; bases not matched to a gene: 5. CDR3 length equals 12 residues. CDR3 coding DNA: TGTGCCACCGAAGACAGGGCCCAGCCCCAGCATTTT. It encodes CATEDRAQPQHF.

The genes are TRBV30 and TRBJ1-6; D might be TRBD1 (6 bases). Germline V gene data show CDR1 as GTSNPN and CDR2 as SVGIG (reference sequence). V lost 7 bases and J 10 bases, leaving 17 bases between the germline ends. This CDR3 is built from 13 residues. The CDR3 DNA reads TGTGCCTATGATCGGGACAAGGGATCACCCCTCCACTTT. This gives the protein CAYDRDKGSPLHF. The complete variable domain, with remaining parts taken from reference TRBV30 and TRBJ1-6, reads SQTIHQWPATLVQPVGSPLSLECTVEGTSNPNLYWYRQAAGRGLQLLFYSVGIGQISSEVPQNLSASRPQDRQFILSSKKLLLSDSGFYLCAYDRDKGSPLHFGNGTRLTVT.

This clonotype was recorded only once. V gene TRBV28 combines with J gene TRBJ2-6; D is undetermined. The length of the CDR3 is 14 residues. Germline CDR1 is MDHEN and CDR2 is SYDVKM. Trimming removed 5 bases at V and 0 bases at J, with 5 bases between. The CDR3 here is CASSETSGANVLTF. In DNA form, the CDR3 reads TGTGCCAGCAGTGAGACCTCTGGGGCCAACGTCCTGACTTTC.

The chain has TRBV12-3 or TRBV12-4 and TRBJ2-2; TRBD1 agrees at 9 bases. The CDR3 runs 15 residues. V was pared by 5 bases and J by 5 bases, with 6 bases of the junction left unmatched. The CDR3 nucleotides are TGTGCCAGCAGTCCCGGGACAGGGATAACCGGGGAGCTGTTTTTT. Translating gives CASSPGTGITGELFF.

There are a few counts of this clonotype. Likely a read error: the CDR3 ends without its conserved phenylalanine or tryptophan. The DNA is left out, because the CDR3 cannot be placed on it with certainty; the CDR3 is given as TCRdb lists it. The chain combines TRBV7-2 with TRBJ2-1; the DNA was not used to check the table's D call, TRBD2. The germline gives CDR1 SGHTA, CDR2 FQGNSA. Termini included, the CDR3 measures 14 amino acids. The CDR3 here is CASSLGIQRGAPSL.

J is TRBJ1-1 and V is TRBV28, with D unclear. The CDR3 loop spans 13 amino acids. The ends were cut back, 4 bases at V and 6 bases at J, with 12 bases in the middle. Germline lookup yields CDR1 MDHEN and CDR2 SYDVKM. CDR3 protein: CASSSQPRAEAFF. The CDR3 DNA sequence: TGTGCCAGCAGTTCCCAACCTAGGGCTGAAGCTTTCTTT.

This clonotype was detected only once. The chain carries TRBV27 and TRBJ1-2, with D possibly being TRBD1 (5 bases). In germline, CDR1 is MNHEY, CDR2 SMNVEV (reference sequence). The CDR3 runs to 15 residues. Trimming took off 2 bases at V and 0 bases at J, with 10 bases between the two ends. The CDR3 sequence: CASSLRGAPNYGYTF. The CDR3 DNA is TGTGCCAGCAGTTTAAGAGGGGCCCCTAACTATGGCTACACCTTC.

The chain carries TRBV2 and TRBJ2-7; TRBD1 might be the D (6 bases). The ends were cut back, 2 bases at V and 2 bases at J, with 13 bases in the middle. Germline lookup yields CDR1 SNHLY and CDR2 FYNNEI. This CDR3 has 15 amino acids. CDR3 loop: CASSEWTVGTYEQYF. In DNA form, the CDR3 reads TGTGCCAGCAGTGAATGGACAGTTGGGACCTACGAGCAGTACTTC. The variable domain in full, completed from reference TRBV2 and TRBJ2-7, reads EPEVTQTPSHQVTQMGQEVILRCVPISNHLYFYWYRQILGQKVEFLVSFYNNEISEKSEIFDDQFSVERPDGSNFTLKIRSTKLEDSAMYFCASSEWTVGTYEQYFGPGTRLTVT.